This T cell receptor (beta chain) was captured by sequencing in a study of post-analysis software for immune sequencing data. Turning to the study itself: Relapsing-remitting, secondary progressive and progressive-relapsing multiple sclerosis were all included among the disease courses. Whole-study results and caveats: Higher frequency in patients than in controls was seen for about 5 TRBV segments, with TRBV5-6, TRBV5-1 and TRBV20-1 among them.

Each TCR beta cDNA library carried unique molecular identifiers. The authors obtained about 520,000 cDNA molecules from roughly 1 to 10 million T cells. One entry per CDR3 protein results from TCRdb running MiXCR on the PCR reads. In the table there are hundreds of thousands of distinct CDR3 sequences, about 27% of which are singletons. This clonotype was counted at least ten times. Its antigen remains unidentified. The CDR3 extends over 14 amino acids. The V and J ends lost 7 bases and 1 base, in that order; junction bases with no gene match: 4. Per the germline V gene, CDR1 is SQVTM and CDR2 is ANQGSEA.

Material: blood. The receptor was isolated from a girl aged 10-17 years with multiple sclerosis. This chain uses TRBV29-1 with TRBJ2-1, with TRBD1 matching over 10 bases. The CDR3 loop reads CSAQGQGSYNEQFF. The CDR3 region has the DNA TGCAGCGCCCAGGGACAGGGGTCCTACAATGAGCAGTTCTTC.